Presented here are 10 T cell receptor beta chains from one specimen sequenced in a study of technical replicates of blood from a few donors. Measured with immunoSEQ multiplex PCR; TCRdb has only the in-frame clones, and not every one. This table has about 84,000 clones, about 98% appearing once. The sample comprised T cells isolated from PBMCs. The receptors shown here come from a human donor in good health.

The chain has TRBV6-5 and TRBJ2-5; 11 bases are a match to TRBD2. This CDR3 is 14 amino acids long. Germline-derived CDR1 and CDR2 are MNHEY and SVGAGI. Unmatched junction bases numbered 1, after V lost 5 bases and J lost 2 bases. The CDR3 DNA reads TGTGCCAGCAGTAGACTAGCGGGACAAGAGACCCAGTACTTC. The encoded protein is CASSRLAGQETQYF.

The rearrangement links TRBV10-3 to TRBJ2-7, with 8 bases matching TRBD1. Trimming at V came to 2 bases and at J to 5 bases, leaving 2 bases not matched to a gene. The CDR3 extends over 13 amino acids. Per the germline V gene, CDR1 is ENHRY and CDR2 is SYGVKD. CDR3 in amino acids: CAISERDRNEQYF. The CDR3 region has the DNA TGTGCCATCAGTGAGCGGGACAGGAACGAGCAGTACTTC.

The chain carries TRBV30 and TRBJ1-2, with D unresolved. CDR1 and CDR2 (germline): GTSNPN, SVGIG (reference sequence). V shed 3 bases and J shed 4 bases, with 9 bases lying between them. The CDR3 runs to 12 residues. The CDR3 spells CAWRGGSYGYTF. The CDR3 bases are TGTGCCTGGAGGGGAGGGAGCTATGGCTACACCTTC.

V gene TRBV4-2 combines with J gene TRBJ2-1; 11 bases agree with TRBD2. CDR3 length equals 18 residues. Trimming cost V 0 bases and J 1 base; bases outside gene matches: 5. Germline-derived CDR1 and CDR2 are LGHNA and YNFKEQ. CDR3 region: CASSQEGRLAGSYNEQFF. As DNA, the CDR3 is TGTGCCAGCAGCCAAGAGGGCAGACTAGCGGGATCCTACAATGAGCAGTTCTTC.

The table lists this clone with a count of one. This CDR3 reads CASTLSGNGGRRETQYF. Written as DNA, the CDR3 is TGTGCCAGCACCCTCTCGGGGAACGGGGGGAGGAGAGAGACCCAGTACTTC. This chain connects TRBV9 to TRBJ2-5; TRBD2 matches 7 bases. The V segment lost 6 bases and the J segment 4 bases; nucleotides outside the gene matches: 18. The germline CDR1 and CDR2 sequences are SGDLS and YYNGEE. This CDR3 has 17 amino acids.

V gene TRBV4-2 combines with J gene TRBJ2-1, with D maybe TRBD1 (6 bases). The CDR3 totals 18 residues. Germline V gene data show CDR1 as LGHNA and CDR2 as YNFKEQ. V lost 4 bases, J lost 0 bases, and 19 bases lay in between. The chain's CDR3 is CASSRRDTYASSYNEQFF. Here the CDR3 DNA reads TGTGCCAGCAGCCGCCGGGACACCTACGCGAGCTCCTACAATGAGCAGTTCTTC.

J is TRBJ2-1 and V is TRBV6-4; 10 bases align to TRBD2. V lost 0 bases to trimming and J lost 10 bases; unmatched junction nucleotides: 9. Germline V lookup: CDR1 MRHNA, CDR2 SNTAGT. The CDR3 sequence is 16 residues long. CDR3 in amino acids: CASSDSGSGRSGEQFF. DNA for the CDR3: TGTGCCAGCAGTGACTCCGGTAGCGGGAGGTCGGGGGAGCAGTTCTTC.

The rearrangement joins TRBV18 to TRBJ2-1; D perhaps matches TRBD2 (5 bases). The CDR3 runs 15 residues. V was cut by 3 bases and J by 4 bases, with 13 bases left in between. Germline loops: CDR1 KGHSH, CDR2 LQKENI. This CDR3 reads CASSPRGRGYNEQFF. CDR3 coding DNA: TGTGCCAGCTCACCGCGTGGGAGAGGTTACAATGAGCAGTTCTTC.

CDR3 coding DNA: TGCGCCAGCAGCCAAATCGGGACTAGCGAGTTCTTC. This sequence encodes CASSQIGTSEFF. V is TRBV4-1 and J is TRBJ2-1; TRBD2 matches at 10 bases. Germline values: CDR1 MGHRA, CDR2 YSYEKL. CDR3 length: 12 amino acids. V was clipped by 2 bases and J by 14 bases; unmatched bases: 3.

The chain employs TRBV11-1 and TRBJ2-3, with 8 bases that match TRBD2. The CDR3 contains 16 residues. V was pared by 5 bases and J by 6 bases, with 13 bases of the junction left unmatched. CDR1 and CDR2 from the germline V gene are SGHAT and FQDESV (reference sequence). The CDR3 is CASSQPLAGPRDTQYF. The CDR3 DNA sequence: TGTGCCAGCAGCCAACCCCTAGCGGGCCCACGGGATACGCAGTATTTT. The full variable domain, completed using reference TRBV11-1 and TRBJ2-3, is EAEVAQSPRYKITEKSQAVAFWCDPISGHATLYWYRQILGQGPELLVQFQDESVVDDSQLPKDRFSAERLKGVDSTLKIQPAELGDSAMYLCASSQPLAGPRDTQYFGPGTRLTVL.